The TCR beta chain under discussion was sequenced for a study of graft-versus-host responses after intestinal transplantation. As for the study in general: Transplants were multivisceral, liver-intestinal, or isolated intestinal. General study findings and limits: Marrow from the recipient contained GvH clones, some of which had appeared first in ileum or blood. Association was observed between peak circulating GvH clone levels and early post-transplant HvG declines.

This clone appeared once. What it binds is not known. The germline CDR1 and CDR2 sequences are LNHNV and YYDKDF (reference sequence). This CDR3 spans 14 amino acids. The trim removed 7 bases at V and 6 bases at J, leaving 11 bases unmatched. Using immunoSEQ multiplex PCR, the repertoire was profiled, and TCRdb retains in-frame clones only, with some absent. The table lists approximately 100,000 clones, roughly 93% of them singletons. The chain has TRBV15 and TRBJ1-2, with 7 nucleotides matching TRBD1. Sequenced material: unstimulated CD8+ T cells sorted from spleen or lymph node cells, taken before intestinal transplant. The clonotype originates from a human donor who received an intestinal transplant. CDR3 sequence: CATMTGTAEDGYTF. Written as DNA, the CDR3 is TGTGCCACCATGACTGGGACAGCGGAGGATGGCTACACCTTC. Filled out from reference TRBV15 and TRBJ1-2, the complete variable domain reads DAMVIQNPRYQVTQFGKPVTLSCSQTLNHNVMYWYQQKSSQAPKLLFHYYDKDFNNEADTPDNFQSRRPNTSFCFLDIRSPGLGDTAMYLCATMTGTAEDGYTFGSGTRLTVV.